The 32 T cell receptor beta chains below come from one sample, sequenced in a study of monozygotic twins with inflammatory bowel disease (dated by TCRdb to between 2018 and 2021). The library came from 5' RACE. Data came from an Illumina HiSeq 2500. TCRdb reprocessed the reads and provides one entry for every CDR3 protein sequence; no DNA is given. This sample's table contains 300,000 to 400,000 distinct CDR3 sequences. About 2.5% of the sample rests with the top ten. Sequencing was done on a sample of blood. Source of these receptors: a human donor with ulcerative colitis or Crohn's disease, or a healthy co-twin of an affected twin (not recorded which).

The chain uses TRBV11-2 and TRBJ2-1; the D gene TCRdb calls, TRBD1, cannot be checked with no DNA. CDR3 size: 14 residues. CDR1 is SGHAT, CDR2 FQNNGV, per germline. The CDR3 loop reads CASTQRDTYNEQFF.

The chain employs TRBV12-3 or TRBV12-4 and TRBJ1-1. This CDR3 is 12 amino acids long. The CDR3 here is CASSPSITEAFF.

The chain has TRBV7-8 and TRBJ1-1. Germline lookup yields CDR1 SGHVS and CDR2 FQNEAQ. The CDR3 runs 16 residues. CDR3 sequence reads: CASSLALGGLDTEAFF.

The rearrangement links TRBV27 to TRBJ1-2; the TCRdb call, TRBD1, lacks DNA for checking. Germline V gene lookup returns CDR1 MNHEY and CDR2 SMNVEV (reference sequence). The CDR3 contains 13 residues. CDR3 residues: CASSLAGANGYTF.

CDR3 sequence reads: CASTQRDREMNTEAFF. The chain recombines TRBV6-1 with TRBJ1-1; absent DNA, TCRdb's TRBD1 call cannot be checked. CDR1 and CDR2 from the germline V gene are MNHNS and SASEGT. The CDR3 contains 16 residues.

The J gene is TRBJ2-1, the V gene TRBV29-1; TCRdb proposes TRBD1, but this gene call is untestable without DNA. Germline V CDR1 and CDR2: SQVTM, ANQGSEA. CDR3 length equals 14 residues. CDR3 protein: CSLPGAGEYNEQFF.

The chain's CDR3 is CASSLRDYTDTQYF. The chain has TRBV7-2 and TRBJ2-3. Germline CDR1 and CDR2: SGHTA and FQGNSA. This CDR3 is 14 amino acids long.

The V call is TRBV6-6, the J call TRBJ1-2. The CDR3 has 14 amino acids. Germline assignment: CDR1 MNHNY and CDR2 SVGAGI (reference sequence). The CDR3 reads CASSYGEGNGGYTF.

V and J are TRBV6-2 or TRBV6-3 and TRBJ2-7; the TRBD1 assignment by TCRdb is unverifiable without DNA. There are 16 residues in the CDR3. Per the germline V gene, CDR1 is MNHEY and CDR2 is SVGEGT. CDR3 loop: CASSYTGTGGSYEQYF.

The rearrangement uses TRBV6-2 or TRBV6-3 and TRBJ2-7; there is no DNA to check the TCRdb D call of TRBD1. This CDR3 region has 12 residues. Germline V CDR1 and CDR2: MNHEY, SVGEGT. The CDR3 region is CASSLQGGEQYF.

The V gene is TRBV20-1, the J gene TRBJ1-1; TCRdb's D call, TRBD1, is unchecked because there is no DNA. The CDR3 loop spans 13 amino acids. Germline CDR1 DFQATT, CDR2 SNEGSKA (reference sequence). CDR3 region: CSASAGGGTEAFF.

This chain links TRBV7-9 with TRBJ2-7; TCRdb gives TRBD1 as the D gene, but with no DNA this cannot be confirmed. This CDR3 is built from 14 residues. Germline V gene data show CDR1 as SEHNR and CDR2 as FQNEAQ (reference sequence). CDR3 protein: CASSLDLEGAQQYF.

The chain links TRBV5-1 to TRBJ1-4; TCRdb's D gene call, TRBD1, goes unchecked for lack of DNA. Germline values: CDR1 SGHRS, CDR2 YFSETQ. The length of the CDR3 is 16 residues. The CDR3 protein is CASSLRPDRAGEKLFF.

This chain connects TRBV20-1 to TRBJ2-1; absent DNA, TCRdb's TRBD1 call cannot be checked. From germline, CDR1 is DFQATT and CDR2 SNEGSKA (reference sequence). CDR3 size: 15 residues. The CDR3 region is CSAYTRGNSYNEQFF.

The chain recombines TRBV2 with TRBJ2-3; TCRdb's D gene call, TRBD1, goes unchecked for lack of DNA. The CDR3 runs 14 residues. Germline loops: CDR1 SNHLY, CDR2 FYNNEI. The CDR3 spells CASSGQGGTDTQYF.

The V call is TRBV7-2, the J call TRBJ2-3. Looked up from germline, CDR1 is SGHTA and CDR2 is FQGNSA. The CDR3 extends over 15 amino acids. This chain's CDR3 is CASSLDRVRTDTQYF.

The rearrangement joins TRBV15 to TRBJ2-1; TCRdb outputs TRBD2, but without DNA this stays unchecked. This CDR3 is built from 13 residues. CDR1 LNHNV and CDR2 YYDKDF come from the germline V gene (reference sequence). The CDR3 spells CATSPSAGLEQFF.

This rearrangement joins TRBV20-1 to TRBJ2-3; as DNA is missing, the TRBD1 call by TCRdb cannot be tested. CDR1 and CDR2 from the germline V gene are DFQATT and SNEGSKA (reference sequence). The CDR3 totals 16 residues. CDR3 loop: CSASSESGQGTDTQYF.

CDR3 region: CASSFSSRSTDTQYF. The genes are TRBV11-2 and TRBJ2-3. CDR1 is SGHAT, CDR2 FQNNGV, per germline. This CDR3 has 15 amino acids.

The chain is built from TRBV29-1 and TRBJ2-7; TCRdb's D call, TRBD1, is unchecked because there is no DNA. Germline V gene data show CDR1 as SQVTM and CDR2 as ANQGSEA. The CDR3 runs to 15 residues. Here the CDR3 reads CSVVRGGGTGEVEYF.

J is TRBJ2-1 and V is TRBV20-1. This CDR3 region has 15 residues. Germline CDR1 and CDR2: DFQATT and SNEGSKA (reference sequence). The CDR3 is CSARDAAGPYNEQFF.

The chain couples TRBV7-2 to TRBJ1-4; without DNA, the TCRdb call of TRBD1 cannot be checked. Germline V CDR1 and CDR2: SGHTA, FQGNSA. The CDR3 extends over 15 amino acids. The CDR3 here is CASSPQGLTNEKLFF.

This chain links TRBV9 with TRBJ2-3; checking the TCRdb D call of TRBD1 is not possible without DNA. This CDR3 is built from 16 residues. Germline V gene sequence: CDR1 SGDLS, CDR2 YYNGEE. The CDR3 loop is CASSALRDRVTDTQYF.

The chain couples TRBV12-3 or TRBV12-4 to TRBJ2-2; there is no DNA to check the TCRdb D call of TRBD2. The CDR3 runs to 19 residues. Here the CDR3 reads CASSFGLAGGGNSLGELFF.

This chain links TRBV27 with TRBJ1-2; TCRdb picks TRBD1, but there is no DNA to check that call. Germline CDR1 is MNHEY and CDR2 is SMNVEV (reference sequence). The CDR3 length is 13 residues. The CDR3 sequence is CASSRGQLYGYTF.

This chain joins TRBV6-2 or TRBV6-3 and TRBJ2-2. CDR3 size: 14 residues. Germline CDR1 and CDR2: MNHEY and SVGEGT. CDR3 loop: CASSYSLDTGELFF.

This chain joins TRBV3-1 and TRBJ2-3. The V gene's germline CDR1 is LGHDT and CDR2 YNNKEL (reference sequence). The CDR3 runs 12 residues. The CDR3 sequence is CASSVLGDTQYF.

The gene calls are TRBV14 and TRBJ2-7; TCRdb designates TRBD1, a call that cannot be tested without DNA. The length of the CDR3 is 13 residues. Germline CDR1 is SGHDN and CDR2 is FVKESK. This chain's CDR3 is CASSHQTGAEQYF.

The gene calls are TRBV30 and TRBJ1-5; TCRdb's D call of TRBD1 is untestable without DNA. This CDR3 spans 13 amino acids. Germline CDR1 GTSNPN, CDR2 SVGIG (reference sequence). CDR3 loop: CAWGTISNQPQHF.

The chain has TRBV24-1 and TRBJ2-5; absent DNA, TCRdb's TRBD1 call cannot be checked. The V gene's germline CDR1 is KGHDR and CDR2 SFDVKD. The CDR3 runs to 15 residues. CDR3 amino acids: CATSDSGRDQESQYF.

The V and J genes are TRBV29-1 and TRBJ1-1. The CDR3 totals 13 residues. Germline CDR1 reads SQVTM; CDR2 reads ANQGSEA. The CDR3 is CSVGSPTDTEAFF.

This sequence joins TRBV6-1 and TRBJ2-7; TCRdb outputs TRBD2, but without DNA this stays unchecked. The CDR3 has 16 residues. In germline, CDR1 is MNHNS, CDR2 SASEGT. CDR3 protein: CASSQEGLTGPYEQYF.